This entry lists 7 T cell receptor beta chains sequenced from one sample in a study of PD-1 blockade in classical Hodgkin lymphoma. Sequencing used immunoSEQ multiplex PCR; TCRdb keeps in-frame clones, though not all of them. The table has approximately 28,000 clones, more than 60% seen once. Time point reported: cycle 4 day 1 (C4D1), after 6 weeks of nivolumab. Exposure to brentuximab vedotin varied, and each patient had relapsed following autologous stem cell transplantation. CD4+ T cells were purified from thawed PBMCs by negative selection. Sequenced material: CD4+ T cells from blood, taken before the fourth cycle of nivolumab. Receptor source: a human donor with classical Hodgkin lymphoma.

The J gene is TRBJ2-7, the V gene TRBV18, with D unresolved. Germline CDR1 and CDR2: KGHSH and LQKENI. V lost 1 base and J 2 bases, leaving 6 bases between the germline ends. This CDR3 comprises 13 residues. CDR3 in amino acids: CASSPRLPYEQYF. The DNA for the CDR3 is TGTGCCAGCTCACCACGTCTCCCCTACGAGCAGTACTTC.

The chain uses TRBV10-3 and TRBJ2-7, with D maybe TRBD2 (5 bases). The CDR3 length is 16 residues. Germline values: CDR1 ENHRY, CDR2 SYGVKD. Trimming took off 0 bases at V and 0 bases at J, with 12 bases between the two ends. CDR3 in amino acids: CAISESASGLSYEQYF. The CDR3 DNA reads as TGTGCCATCAGTGAGTCGGCGAGCGGCCTCTCCTACGAGCAGTACTTC.

The chain carries TRBV4-1 and TRBJ2-7, with TRBD2 identical over 9 bases. V was pared by 4 bases and J by 3 bases, with 10 bases of the junction left unmatched. The CDR3 runs to 16 residues. CDR1 and CDR2 from the germline V gene are MGHRA and YSYEKL. CDR3: CASSPQGLAGRYEQYF. DNA of the CDR3: TGCGCCAGCAGCCCCCAAGGGCTAGCGGGACGCTACGAGCAGTACTTC.

The CDR3 coding sequence is TGCGCCAGCAAGACTAGCGGGGGGGCCGGGGAGCTGTTTTTT. It codes for CASKTSGGAGELFF. The V gene is TRBV5-1, the J gene TRBJ2-2, with TRBD2 matching 14 bases. The germline V gene has CDR1 SGHRS and CDR2 YFSETQ. V shed 6 bases, J shed 6 bases, and the junction held 1 base outside the gene matches. This CDR3 spans 14 amino acids.

This clone showed up just once. The V call is TRBV10-3, the J call TRBJ1-4; D may be TRBD1 (6 bases). Between the trimmed V and J ends, which lost 0 bases and 5 bases, there was a span of 10 bases. CDR3 length equals 15 residues. Germline assignment: CDR1 ENHRY and CDR2 SYGVKD. The CDR3 spells CAISESGGGNEKLFF. CDR3 bases: TGTGCCATCAGTGAGTCGGGAGGGGGAAATGAAAAACTGTTTTTT.

This clone came up once. The V call is TRBV7-2, the J call TRBJ2-4, with 14 bases that match TRBD2. CDR3 length: 19 residues. Germline CDR1 is SGHTA and CDR2 is FQGNSA. V shed 1 base, J shed 1 base, and the junction held 6 bases outside the gene matches. The DNA for the CDR3 is TGTGCCAGCAGCTTAGGCGGGACTAGCGGGAGTGGGGCCAAAAACATTCAGTACTTC. Its protein product is CASSLGGTSGSGAKNIQYF.

The V and J genes are TRBV6-6 and TRBJ1-5, with TRBD1 matching 7 bases. With 10 bases clipped from V and 2 bases from J, the junction kept 11 bases outside the gene matches. The CDR3 runs to 15 residues. The germline V gene encodes CDR1 MNHNY and CDR2 SVGAGI (reference sequence). The CDR3 nucleotides read TGTGCCACACAAACAGGGGAGGCTCGCAATCAGCCCCAGCATTTT. Amino acid sequence: CATQTGEARNQPQHF.